These 19 T cell receptor beta chains originate from one sample sequenced in a study of identical twins. TCRdb recomputed calls from the 5' RACE reads with MiXCR, one row per CDR3 protein. The sample yields hundreds of thousands of distinct CDR3 sequences, around a sixth seen once. The sample was also linked to a second study, of T cells expressing NK-cell markers.

The sample consisted of PBMCs. The source of these receptors is a young woman in good health.

The gene calls are TRBV7-9 and TRBJ2-7; 11 bases agree with TRBD2. The CDR3 covers 15 residues. From germline, CDR1 is SEHNR and CDR2 FQNEAQ (reference sequence). V lost 2 bases, J lost 5 bases, and 5 bases stayed unmatched. The CDR3 here is CASSLLGLAGHEQYF. The CDR3 DNA reads TGTGCCAGCAGCTTACTAGGACTAGCGGGTCACGAGCAGTACTTC. Combining the CDR3 with reference TRBV7-9 and TRBJ2-7 gives the whole variable domain DTGVSQNPRHKITKRGQNVTFRCDPISEHNRLYWYRQTLGQGPEFLTYFQNEAQLEKSRLLSDRFSAERPKGSFSTLEIQRTEQGDSAMYLCASSLLGLAGHEQYFGPGTRLTVT.

V is TRBV29-1 and J is TRBJ2-3; perhaps TRBD2 as D (5 bases). CDR3 size: 13 residues. Trimming stripped 3 bases from V and 5 bases from J, with 12 bases between. Germline V gene sequence: CDR1 SQVTM, CDR2 ANQGSEA. As DNA, the CDR3 is TGCAGCGTTGATCTCGCGGGCGGAGATACGCAGTATTTT. Protein: CSVDLAGGDTQYF.

This clonotype was seen only once. CDR3 region: CASSEDFPAREQYF. The CDR3, as DNA: TGTGCCAGCAGTGAGGACTTCCCGGCACGCGAGCAGTACTTC. The chain combines TRBV2 with TRBJ2-7, with D possibly matching TRBD2 (5 bases). V lost 3 bases to trimming and J lost 6 bases, with 15 bases between them. CDR3 length: 14 amino acids. Germline CDR1 and CDR2: SNHLY and FYNNEI.

The chain combines TRBV4-2 with TRBJ2-1, with 9 nucleotides matching TRBD2. Germline loops: CDR1 LGHNA, CDR2 YNFKEQ. Germline trimming cut 0 bases from V and 10 bases from J; bases unmatched to any gene: 16. This CDR3 contains 18 residues. DNA for the CDR3: TGTGCCAGCAGCCAAGATATAATCGGGGGACTAGCAATACGGGAGCAGTTCTTC. Its translation: CASSQDIIGGLAIREQFF.

In this sample, this clonotype turned up a few times. The genes are TRBV12-3 or TRBV12-4 and TRBJ2-2, with no clear D. The V and J ends lost 3 bases and 5 bases respectively, with 13 bases between them. This CDR3 has 15 residues. CDR3 bases: TGTGCCAGCAGTTTTTCCAGAGCTAGGACCGGGGAGCTGTTTTTT. Its protein is CASSFSRARTGELFF.

This clonotype has only a few counts. The rearrangement joins TRBV20-1 to TRBJ1-2; TRBD1 aligns across 7 bases. Looked up from germline, CDR1 is DFQATT and CDR2 is SNEGSKA (reference sequence). The junction had 4 bases not matched to a gene; V was cut back by 3 bases and J by 6 bases. The CDR3 totals 12 residues. Here the CDR3 DNA reads TGCAGTGCTAGTACAGGGGCTAATGGCTACACCTTC. Its translation is CSASTGANGYTF.

This clonotype showed up just a few times. J is TRBJ2-1 and V is TRBV10-2, with D possibly matching TRBD2 (6 bases). CDR1 is WSHSY, CDR2 SAAADI, per germline. CDR3 length: 14 residues. Trimming removed 8 bases from V and 9 bases from J, with 20 bases in between. In DNA, the CDR3 is TGCGCCAGCCTAAGCGGGTCCGCCCTGGGTGAGCAGTTCTTC. Protein: CASLSGSALGEQFF.

This clonotype was seen a few times. This chain joins TRBV7-2 and TRBJ1-1; D gene uncertain. Trimming stripped 2 bases from V and 6 bases from J, with 10 bases between. Germline CDR1 reads SGHTA; CDR2 reads FQGNSA. This CDR3 has 13 amino acids. The chain's CDR3 is CASSLSPGAEAFF. CDR3 in DNA: TGTGCCAGCAGCTTATCCCCCGGGGCTGAAGCTTTCTTT.

The table lists this clonotype with many counts. V and J are TRBV5-1 and TRBJ1-1; D unresolved. Trimming stripped 1 base from V and 1 base from J, with 8 bases between. Germline V gene sequence: CDR1 SGHRS, CDR2 YFSETQ. The CDR3 has 14 residues. In DNA form, the CDR3 reads TGCGCCAGCAGCTTGTTACCAGGGAACACTGAAGCTTTCTTT. This codes for CASSLLPGNTEAFF.

V usage is TRBV18 and J usage is TRBJ2-1; 12 nucleotides align to TRBD2. Germline assignment: CDR1 KGHSH and CDR2 LQKENI. The CDR3 spans 16 residues. With V trimmed by 4 bases and J by 9 bases, 10 bases remained unmatched. CDR3 sequence: CASSRPLAGGPGEQFF. The CDR3 DNA follows: TGTGCCAGCTCACGGCCCCTAGCGGGGGGGCCGGGTGAGCAGTTCTTC.

The V gene is TRBV20-1, the J gene TRBJ1-1; no firm D call. The germline gives CDR1 DFQATT, CDR2 SNEGSKA (reference sequence). V dropped 6 bases and J dropped 1 base, with 12 bases sitting between them. This CDR3 spans 13 amino acids. The CDR3 DNA is TGCAGTGCCGCCCGACGCCCGAACACTGAAGCTTTCTTT. It is translated as CSAARRPNTEAFF.

In DNA form, the CDR3 reads TGTGCCAGCAGGGACGGGTTTTCTGGGGCCAACGTCCTGACTTTC. Residues: CASRDGFSGANVLTF. The chain joins TRBV6-2 or TRBV6-3 to TRBJ2-6; no clear D gene. Between the trimmed V and J ends, which lost 6 bases and 1 base, there was a span of 10 bases. This CDR3 has 15 residues. Germline CDR1 and CDR2: MNHEY and SVGEGT.

The chain carries TRBV5-1 and TRBJ2-7, with D possibly matching TRBD2 (6 bases). The CDR3 is 15 residues long. CDR1 and CDR2 from the germline V gene are SGHRS and YFSETQ. V was cut by 0 bases and J by 2 bases, with 12 bases left in between. CDR3 bases: TGCGCCAGCAGCTTGGACCCGGGGGAAGCCTACGAGCAGTACTTC. Translated, it gives CASSLDPGEAYEQYF.

The chain joins TRBV12-3 or TRBV12-4 to TRBJ2-2; a possible D gene is TRBD2 (5 bases). The CDR3 contains 13 residues. The V end lost 7 bases, the J end lost 3 bases, and 9 bases lay between the germline ends. The chain's CDR3 is CASIGGHTGELFF. The CDR3 coding sequence is TGTGCCAGCATAGGAGGTCACACCGGGGAGCTGTTTTTT.

This clonotype occurred many times. This chain uses TRBV3-1 with TRBJ2-1, with no clear D. The CDR3 is 13 amino acids. Germline-derived CDR1 and CDR2 are LGHDT and YNNKEL (reference sequence). V lost 0 bases, J lost 5 bases, and 5 bases lay in between. Here the CDR3 reads CASSQDRNNEQFF. DNA for the CDR3: TGTGCCAGCAGCCAAGATCGGAACAATGAGCAGTTCTTC.

This rearrangement joins TRBV7-9 to TRBJ1-6; the match to TRBD1 covers 7 bases. The CDR3 is 14 residues long. The germline CDR1 and CDR2 sequences are SEHNR and FQNEAQ (reference sequence). Trimming at V came to 5 bases and at J to 10 bases, leaving 8 bases not matched to a gene. The CDR3 DNA reads TGTGCCAGCAGCACTACAGGGGCAGGGTCACCCCTCCACTTT. Its protein product is CASSTTGAGSPLHF.

In its sample, this clonotype was seen a few times. The V and J genes are TRBV10-3 and TRBJ2-3, with D perhaps matching TRBD1 (6 bases). Deletions cut 8 bases from V and 2 bases from J, with 11 bases between. Germline values: CDR1 ENHRY, CDR2 SYGVKD. The CDR3 contains 13 residues. In DNA, the CDR3 is TGTGCCATCCGGGACAAAAACACAGATACGCAGTATTTT. It codes for CAIRDKNTDTQYF.

The chain's CDR3 is CATSRDGTTYGYTF. CDR3 coding DNA: TGTGCCACCAGCAGAGACGGGACAACCTATGGCTACACCTTC. J is TRBJ1-2 and V is TRBV15, with D possibly TRBD1 on 6 matching bases. Trimming stripped 0 bases from V and 4 bases from J, with 9 bases between. CDR1 and CDR2 from the germline V gene are LNHNV and YYDKDF (reference sequence). The CDR3 totals 14 residues.

This chain uses TRBV7-7 with TRBJ2-1; TRBD2 aligns across 8 bases. V was pared by 3 bases and J by 4 bases, with 8 bases of the junction left unmatched. The germline V gene encodes CDR1 SSHAT and CDR2 FNYEAQ (reference sequence). This CDR3 contains 16 residues. As DNA, the CDR3 is TGTGCCAGCAGCTTGGATCCGGGACTAGGGTACAATGAGCAGTTCTTC. This encodes CASSLDPGLGYNEQFF.